This T cell receptor (beta chain) was identified during a study of PD-L1 blockade in urothelial cancer. About the research overall: Blood analysis occurred 3 weeks (second dose) and 6 weeks after treatment start. Blood yielded a median of approximately 150,000 T cells per sample.

Per germline, CDR1 MRHNA and CDR2 SNTAGT. Trimming removed 10 bases from V and 6 bases from J, with 12 bases in between. CDR3 length: 11 amino acids. Sequencing was performed with immunoSEQ multiplex PCR; in TCRdb, only in-frame clones are kept and a portion is missing. The data show 23,000 or so clones, with approximately 77% seen just once and less than 2% held by the top ten. As to time point: peripheral blood 6 weeks after treatment start. Locally advanced or metastatic urothelial carcinoma was present in patients. V usage is TRBV6-4 and J usage is TRBJ1-1, with no clear D. The sequencing here drew on PBMCs, taken around atezolizumab (anti-PD-L1) treatment. This sequence was found in a man aged 70-80 years with urothelial cancer. The chain's CDR3 is CATRRGAEAFF. CDR3 bases: TGTGCCACCCGTCGAGGTGCTGAAGCTTTCTTT.